The text below deals with one T cell receptor beta chain. The repertoire was sequenced with immunoSEQ multiplex PCR; TCRdb's copy has only in-frame clones and lacks some. This sample has about 150,000 clones, with about nine tenths found just once. This entry is derived from a study of blood T cell repertoires in COVID-19. The CDR3 loop spans 15 amino acids. Germline CDR1 and CDR2: KGHSH and LQKENI. Germline trimming cut 0 bases from V and 0 bases from J; bases unmatched to any gene: 1. The study drew participants aged roughly 18 to 95 years from about two dozen US areas. Cohorts were based on clinical histories the participants reported.

The chain carries TRBV18 and TRBJ2-5; 7 positions agree with TRBD2. The sequence came from a man over 45 who had recovered from COVID-19. Sequencing was done on a sample of PBMCs or T cells enriched from blood (not recorded which). The CDR3 is CASSPPGGDQETQYF. CDR3 coding DNA: TGTGCCAGCTCACCACCGGGGGGGGACCAAGAGACCCAGTACTTC.